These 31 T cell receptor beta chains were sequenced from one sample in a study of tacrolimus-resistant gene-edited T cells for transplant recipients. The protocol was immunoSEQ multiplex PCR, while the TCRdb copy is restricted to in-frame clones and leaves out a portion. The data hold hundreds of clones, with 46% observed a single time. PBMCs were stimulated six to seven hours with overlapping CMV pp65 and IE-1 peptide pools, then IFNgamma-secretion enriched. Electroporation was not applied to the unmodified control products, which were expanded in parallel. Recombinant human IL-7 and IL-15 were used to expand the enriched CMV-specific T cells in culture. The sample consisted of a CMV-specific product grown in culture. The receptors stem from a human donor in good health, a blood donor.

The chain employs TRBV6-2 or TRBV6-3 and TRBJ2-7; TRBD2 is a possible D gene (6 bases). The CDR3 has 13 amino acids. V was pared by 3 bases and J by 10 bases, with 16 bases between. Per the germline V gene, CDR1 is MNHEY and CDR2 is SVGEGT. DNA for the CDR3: TGTGCCAGCAGTTATAATGACGGGGGAGCTCAGTACTTC. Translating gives CASSYNDGGAQYF.

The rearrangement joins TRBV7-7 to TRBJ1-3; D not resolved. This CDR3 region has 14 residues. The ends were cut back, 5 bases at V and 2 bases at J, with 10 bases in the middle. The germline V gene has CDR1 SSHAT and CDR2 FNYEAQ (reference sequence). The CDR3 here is CASSPEGPGNTIYF. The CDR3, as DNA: TGTGCCAGCAGCCCTGAGGGCCCTGGAAACACCATATATTTT.

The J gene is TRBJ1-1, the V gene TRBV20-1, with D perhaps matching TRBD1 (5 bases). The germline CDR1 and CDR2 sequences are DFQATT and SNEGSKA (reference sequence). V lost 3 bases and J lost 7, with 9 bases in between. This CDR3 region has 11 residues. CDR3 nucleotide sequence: TGCAGTGCTAGCTGGGGGAATGAAGCTTTCTTT. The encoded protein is CSASWGNEAFF.

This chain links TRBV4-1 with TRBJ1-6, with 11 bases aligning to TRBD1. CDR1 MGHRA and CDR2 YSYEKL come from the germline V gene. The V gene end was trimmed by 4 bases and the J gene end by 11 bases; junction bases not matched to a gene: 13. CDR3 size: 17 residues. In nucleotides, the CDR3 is TGCGCCAGCAGCCTCCCTCCGGGACAGGGGGTTGTCACACCCCTCCACTTT. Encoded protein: CASSLPPGQGVVTPLHF.

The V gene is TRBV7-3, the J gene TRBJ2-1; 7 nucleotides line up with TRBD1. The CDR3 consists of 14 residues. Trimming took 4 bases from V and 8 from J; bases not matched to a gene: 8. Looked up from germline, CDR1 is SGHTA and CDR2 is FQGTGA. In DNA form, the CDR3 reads TGTGCCAGCAGCTCCGAAACAGGGGTTCATGAGCAGTTCTTC. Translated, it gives CASSSETGVHEQFF.

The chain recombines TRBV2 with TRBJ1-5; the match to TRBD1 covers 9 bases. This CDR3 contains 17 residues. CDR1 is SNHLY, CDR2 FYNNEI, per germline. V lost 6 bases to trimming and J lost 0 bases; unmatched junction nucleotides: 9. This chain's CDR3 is CASSRGQGRYSNQPQHF. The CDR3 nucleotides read TGTGCCAGCAGCAGAGGACAGGGGAGATATAGCAATCAGCCCCAGCATTTT. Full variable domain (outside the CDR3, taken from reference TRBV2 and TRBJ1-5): EPEVTQTPSHQVTQMGQEVILRCVPISNHLYFYWYRQILGQKVEFLVSFYNNEISEKSEIFDDQFSVERPDGSNFTLKIRSTKLEDSAMYFCASSRGQGRYSNQPQHFGDGTRLSIL.

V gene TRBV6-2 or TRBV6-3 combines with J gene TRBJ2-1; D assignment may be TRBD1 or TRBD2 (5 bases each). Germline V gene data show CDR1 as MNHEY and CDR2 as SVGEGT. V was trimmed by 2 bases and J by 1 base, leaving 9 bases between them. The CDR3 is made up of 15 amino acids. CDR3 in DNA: TGTGCCAGCAGTTACGGGACGCCTTCCTACAATGAGCAGTTCTTC. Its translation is CASSYGTPSYNEQFF.

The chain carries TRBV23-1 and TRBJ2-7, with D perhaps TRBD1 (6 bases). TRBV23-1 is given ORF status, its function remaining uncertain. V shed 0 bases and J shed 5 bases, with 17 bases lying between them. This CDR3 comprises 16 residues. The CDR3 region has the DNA TGCGCCAGCAGTCAATCGGGGCTTGGGGGCCTCGACGAGCAGTACTTC. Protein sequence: CASSQSGLGGLDEQYF.

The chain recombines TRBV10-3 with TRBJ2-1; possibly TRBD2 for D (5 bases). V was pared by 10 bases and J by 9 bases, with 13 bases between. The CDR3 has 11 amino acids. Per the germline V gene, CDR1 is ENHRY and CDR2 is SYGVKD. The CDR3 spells CATGGGGEQFF. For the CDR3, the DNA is TGTGCCACCGGAGGAGGCGGTGAGCAGTTCTTC.

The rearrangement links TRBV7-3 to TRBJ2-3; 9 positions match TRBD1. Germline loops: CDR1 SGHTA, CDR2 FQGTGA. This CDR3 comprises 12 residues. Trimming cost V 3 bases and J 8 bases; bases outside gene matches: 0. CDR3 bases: TGTGCCAGCAGCTTGGGACAGGGTACGCAGTATTTT. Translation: CASSLGQGTQYF. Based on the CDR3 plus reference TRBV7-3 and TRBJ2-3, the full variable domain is GAGVSQTPSNKVTEKGKYVELRCDPISGHTALYWYRQSLGQGPEFLIYFQGTGAADDSGLPNDRFFAVRPEGSVSTLKIQRTERGDSAVYLCASSLGQGTQYFGPGTRLTVL.

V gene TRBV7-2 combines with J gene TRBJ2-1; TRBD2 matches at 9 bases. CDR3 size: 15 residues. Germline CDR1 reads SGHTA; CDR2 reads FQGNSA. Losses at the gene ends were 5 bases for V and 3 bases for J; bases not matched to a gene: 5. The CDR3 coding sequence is TGTGCCAGCAGCGCCGGGACTAGCAACTACAATGAGCAGTTCTTC. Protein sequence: CASSAGTSNYNEQFF.

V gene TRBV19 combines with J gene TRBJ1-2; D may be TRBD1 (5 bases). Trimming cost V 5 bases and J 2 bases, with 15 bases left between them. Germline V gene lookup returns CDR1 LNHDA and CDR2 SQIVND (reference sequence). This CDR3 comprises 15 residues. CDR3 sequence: CASSQVSAGNYGYTF. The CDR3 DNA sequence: TGTGCCAGTAGTCAGGTGTCGGCAGGGAACTATGGCTACACCTTC.

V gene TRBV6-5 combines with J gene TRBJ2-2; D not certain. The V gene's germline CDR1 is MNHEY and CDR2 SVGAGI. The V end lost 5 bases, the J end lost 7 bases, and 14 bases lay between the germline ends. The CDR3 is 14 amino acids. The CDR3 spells CASSRATSGGELFF. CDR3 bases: TGTGCCAGCAGTCGGGCCACCTCTGGCGGGGAGCTGTTTTTT.

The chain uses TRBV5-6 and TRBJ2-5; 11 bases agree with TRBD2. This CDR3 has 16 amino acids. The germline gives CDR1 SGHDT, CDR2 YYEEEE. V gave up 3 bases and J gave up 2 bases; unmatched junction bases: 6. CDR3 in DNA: TGTGCCAGCAGCTACACTAGCGGGGGAAATCAAGAGACCCAGTACTTC. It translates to CASSYTSGGNQETQYF.

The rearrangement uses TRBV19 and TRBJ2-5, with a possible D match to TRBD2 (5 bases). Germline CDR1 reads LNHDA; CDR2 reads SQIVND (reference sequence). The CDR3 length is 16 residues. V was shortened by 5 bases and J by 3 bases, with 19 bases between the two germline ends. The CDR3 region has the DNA TGTGCCAGTAGTGCTCTAGGACTCGAGACGAAAGAGACCCAGTACTTC. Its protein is CASSALGLETKETQYF.

DNA for the CDR3: TGCGCCAGCAGTTTGTATAACAGGGAAAATGAGCAGTTCTTC. It encodes CASSLYNRENEQFF. This chain connects TRBV10-1 to TRBJ2-1; D perhaps matches TRBD1 (6 bases). The CDR3 is 14 residues long. The V gene's germline CDR1 is WNHNN and CDR2 SYGVQD (reference sequence). V lost 5 bases, J lost 7 bases, and 15 bases lay in between.

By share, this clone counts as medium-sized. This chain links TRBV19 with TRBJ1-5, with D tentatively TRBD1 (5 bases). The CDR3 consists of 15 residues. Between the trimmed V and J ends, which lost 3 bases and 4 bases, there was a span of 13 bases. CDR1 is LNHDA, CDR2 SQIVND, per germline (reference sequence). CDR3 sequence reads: CASSMSTGENQPQHF. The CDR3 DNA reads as TGTGCCAGTAGTATGAGCACAGGAGAAAATCAGCCCCAGCATTTT.

CDR3 DNA: TGTGCCAGCAGCTTGACAGGGTACAATTCACCCCTCCACTTT. Amino acids: CASSLTGYNSPLHF. The chain joins TRBV7-8 to TRBJ1-6, with 7 bases matching TRBD1. J was trimmed by 7 bases and V by 3 bases; bases with no gene match: 3. Germline V CDR1 and CDR2: SGHVS, FQNEAQ. This CDR3 contains 14 residues.

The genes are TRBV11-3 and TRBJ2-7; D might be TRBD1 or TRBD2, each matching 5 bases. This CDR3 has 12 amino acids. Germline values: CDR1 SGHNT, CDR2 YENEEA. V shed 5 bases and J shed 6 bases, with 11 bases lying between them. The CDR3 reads CASSPGPFEQYF. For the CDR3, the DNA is TGTGCCAGCAGCCCGGGGCCCTTCGAGCAGTACTTC.

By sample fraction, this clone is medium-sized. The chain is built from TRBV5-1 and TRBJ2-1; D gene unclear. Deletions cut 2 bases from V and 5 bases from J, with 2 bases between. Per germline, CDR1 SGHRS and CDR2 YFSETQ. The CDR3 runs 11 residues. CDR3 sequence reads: CASSFNNEQFF. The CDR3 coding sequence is TGCGCCAGCAGCTTTAACAATGAGCAGTTCTTC.

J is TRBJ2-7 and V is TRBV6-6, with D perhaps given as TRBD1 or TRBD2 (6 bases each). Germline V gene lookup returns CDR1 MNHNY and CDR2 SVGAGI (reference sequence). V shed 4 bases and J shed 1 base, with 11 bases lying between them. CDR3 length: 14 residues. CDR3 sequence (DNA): TGTGCCAGCAGTTTAGGGGGGCATTCCTACGAGCAGTACTTC. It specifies CASSLGGHSYEQYF.

CDR3 sequence (DNA): TGTGCCTGGATCGGGGGCAGGTACGAGCAGTACTTC. Amino acid sequence: CAWIGGRYEQYF. The chain links TRBV30 to TRBJ2-7; the D call may be TRBD1 or TRBD2 (6 bases each). Germline V gives CDR1 GTSNPN, CDR2 SVGIG (reference sequence). V gave up 4 bases and J gave up 4 bases, with 11 bases separating them. The CDR3 runs to 12 residues.

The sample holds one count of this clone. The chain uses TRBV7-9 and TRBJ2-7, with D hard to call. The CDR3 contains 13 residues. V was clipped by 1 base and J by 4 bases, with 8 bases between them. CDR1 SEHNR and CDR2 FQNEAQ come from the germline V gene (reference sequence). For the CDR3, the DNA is TGTGCCAGCAGCTTAGGGGAAAGATACGAGCAGTACTTC. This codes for CASSLGERYEQYF. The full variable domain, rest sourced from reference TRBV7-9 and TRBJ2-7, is DTGVSQNPRHKITKRGQNVTFRCDPISEHNRLYWYRQTLGQGPEFLTYFQNEAQLEKSRLLSDRFSAERPKGSFSTLEIQRTEQGDSAMYLCASSLGERYEQYFGPGTRLTVT.

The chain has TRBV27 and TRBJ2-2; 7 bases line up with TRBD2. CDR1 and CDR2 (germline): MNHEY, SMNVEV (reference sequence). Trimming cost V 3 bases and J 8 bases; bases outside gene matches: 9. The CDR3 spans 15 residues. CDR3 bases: TGTGCCAGCAGTTTTGGGGGACTACTCTTGGGGGAGCTGTTTTTT. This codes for CASSFGGLLLGELFF.

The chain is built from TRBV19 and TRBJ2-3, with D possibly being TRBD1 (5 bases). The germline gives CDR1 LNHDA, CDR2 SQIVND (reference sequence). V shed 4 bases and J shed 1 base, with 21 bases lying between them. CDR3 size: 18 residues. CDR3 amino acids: CASSKGATGGYGTDTQYF. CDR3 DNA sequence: TGTGCCAGTAGTAAAGGGGCCACAGGTGGTTATGGCACAGATACGCAGTATTTT.

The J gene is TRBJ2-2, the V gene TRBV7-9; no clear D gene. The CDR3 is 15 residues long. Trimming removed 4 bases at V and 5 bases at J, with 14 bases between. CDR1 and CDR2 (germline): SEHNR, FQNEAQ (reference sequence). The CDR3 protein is CASSSPMDSTGELFF. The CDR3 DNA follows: TGTGCCAGCAGCTCCCCTATGGATTCGACCGGGGAGCTGTTTTTT.

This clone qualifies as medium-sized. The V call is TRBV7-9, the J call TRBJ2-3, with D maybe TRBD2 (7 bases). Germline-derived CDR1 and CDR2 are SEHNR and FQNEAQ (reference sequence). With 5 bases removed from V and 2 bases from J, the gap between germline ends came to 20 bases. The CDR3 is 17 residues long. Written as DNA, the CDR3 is TGTGCCAGCAGCCCCCAACGCCAGGGGAGGGCCACAGATACGCAGTATTTT. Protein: CASSPQRQGRATDTQYF.

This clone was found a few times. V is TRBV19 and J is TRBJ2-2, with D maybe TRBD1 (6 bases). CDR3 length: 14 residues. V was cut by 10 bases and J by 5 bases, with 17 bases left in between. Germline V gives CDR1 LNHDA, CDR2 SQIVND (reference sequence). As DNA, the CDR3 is TGTGCCACCTTGGGGGCGCGGTGGACCGGGGAGCTGTTTTTT. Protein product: CATLGARWTGELFF.

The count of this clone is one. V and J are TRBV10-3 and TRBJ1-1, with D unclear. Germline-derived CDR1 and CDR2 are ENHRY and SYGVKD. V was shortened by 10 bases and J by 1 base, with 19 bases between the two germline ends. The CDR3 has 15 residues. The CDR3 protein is CATSIGGMGNTEAFF. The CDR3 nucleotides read TGTGCCACCAGCATAGGCGGGATGGGGAACACTGAAGCTTTCTTT.

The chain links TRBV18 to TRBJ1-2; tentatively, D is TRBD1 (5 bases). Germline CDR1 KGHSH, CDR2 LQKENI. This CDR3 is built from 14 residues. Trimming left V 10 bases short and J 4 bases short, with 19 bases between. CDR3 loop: CATSTGGVGYGYTF. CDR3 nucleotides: TGTGCCACCTCCACGGGGGGAGTCGGCTATGGCTACACCTTC.

The CDR3 is CASSFDRAKNIQYF. The CDR3 DNA is TGTGCCAGCAGCTTCGACAGGGCCAAAAACATTCAGTACTTC. This rearrangement joins TRBV7-8 to TRBJ2-4, with D possibly TRBD1 on 6 matching bases. The CDR3 totals 14 residues. V was pared by 3 bases and J by 1 base, with 7 bases between. CDR1 is SGHVS and CDR2 is FQNEAQ in the germline V gene.